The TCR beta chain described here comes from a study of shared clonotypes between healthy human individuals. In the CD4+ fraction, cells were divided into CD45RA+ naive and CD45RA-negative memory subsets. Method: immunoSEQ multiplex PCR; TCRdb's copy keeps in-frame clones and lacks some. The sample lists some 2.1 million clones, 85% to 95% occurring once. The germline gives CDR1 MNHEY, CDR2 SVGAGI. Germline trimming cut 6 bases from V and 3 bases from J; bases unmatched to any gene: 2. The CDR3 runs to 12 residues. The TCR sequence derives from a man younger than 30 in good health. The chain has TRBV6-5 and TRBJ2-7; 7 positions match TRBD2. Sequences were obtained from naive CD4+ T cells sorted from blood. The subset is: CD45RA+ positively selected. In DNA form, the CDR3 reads TGTGCCAGCAGGGGGGGGGTCTACGAGCAGTACTTC. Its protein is CASRGGVYEQYF.